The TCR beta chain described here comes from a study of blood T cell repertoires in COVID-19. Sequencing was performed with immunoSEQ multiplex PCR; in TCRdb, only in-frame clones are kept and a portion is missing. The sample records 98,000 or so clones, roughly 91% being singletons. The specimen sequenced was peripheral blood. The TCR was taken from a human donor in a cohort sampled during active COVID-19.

The CDR3 nucleotides are TGTGCCAGTAGCATCGGGACAGGTCCTGAAAAACTGTTTTTT. Protein product: CASSIGTGPEKLFF. This chain uses TRBV19 with TRBJ1-4, with 8 bases lining up with TRBD1. From germline, CDR1 is LNHDA and CDR2 SQIVND (reference sequence). The CDR3 runs to 14 residues. V was clipped by 6 bases and J by 7 bases; unmatched bases: 7.